This TCR beta chain was observed in a study of T cell clones after liver transplantation (dated by TCRdb to the late 2010s). Context from the whole study: The samples were obtained from ITN030ST, a randomized trial that attempted immunosuppression withdrawal within 2 years after liver transplantation. Donor-reactive T cell clones were identified by TCRbeta sequencing after a pre-transplant mixed lymphocyte reaction and then tracked in post-transplant blood. Third party-reactive TCRbeta sequences were also identified from pre-transplant MLRs to serve as an antigen-independent comparator for donor-reactive sequences. Three of the eight recipients were HCV-positive; the others were transplanted for non-autoimmune, non-viral indications. Until randomization at 12-24 months post-transplant, subjects were given standard immunosuppression, with no induction therapy. Tolerance was defined as complete immunosuppression withdrawal for at least one year with no rise in liver enzymes beyond twice the upper limit of normal. Blood samples were taken pre-transplant, pre-randomization before withdrawal, and post-randomization after full withdrawal or failed withdrawal. The studied cohort comprised 8 liver transplant recipients, 3 classified as tolerant and 5 as non-tolerant.

According to the germline V gene, CDR1 reads MDHEN and CDR2 reads SYDVKM. V is cut by 7 bases and J by 2 bases, and the space between the germline ends is 6 bases. The CDR3 holds 13 amino acids from the cysteine to the phenylalanine. The entry retains the CDR3 DNA only, 39 bases that are in frame from base 1. Here is what the overall study found, with its caveats: When repertoire turnover was accounted for, significantly reduced detection of donor-reactive sequences was found in 7 of 8 subjects for CD4 and in 8 of 8 subjects for CD8. Without allograft tissue specimens, donor-reactive T cells may have migrated into the graft rather than being deleted. Donor-reactive sequences declined more than third party-reactive ones, suggesting partial antigen-specific deletion unrelated to withdrawal success. The conclusions were considered preliminary, being limited by small, heterogeneous patient numbers and non-standardized post-transplant time points. In 5 of 8 subjects, circulating donor-reactive CD4 TCRbeta sequences decreased significantly after transplant, regardless of tolerance or HCV status. Low numbers of available donor cells limited the measurable donor-reactive repertoire in a couple of subjects.

Explained via the paper, the time point label denotes: pre-transplant. Thawed unstimulated PBMCs were stained for CD3, CD4 and CD8 and FACS-sorted into CD3+CD4+ and CD3+CD8+ populations. Randomization to immunosuppression withdrawal applied to every one of the 8 studied subjects. Genomic DNA was isolated with the Qiagen DNeasy Blood and Tissue Kit. In the case of this clone: Its antigen specificity is not known. The input lacks base qualities; no much larger clone sits a single base away.

High-throughput TCRbeta CDR3 sequencing of frozen genomic DNA was performed by immunoSEQ, with PCR amplification, mapping, bias correction and internal controls included. The study's own analysis went as follows. Only productive rearrangements were retained, and each unique TCRbeta sequence was defined by its CDR3 nucleotide sequence together with its V and J gene. Donor-reactive sequences required at least 5-fold expansion in CFSE-low cells versus unstimulated pre-transplant cells and at least 0.01% frequency. To ensure at least 90% detection power, minimum frequency thresholds were set for each subject based on that subject's lowest-template unstimulated sample. Jensen-Shannon divergence between the top 1000 TCRbeta sequences post-transplant and pre-transplant was used to measure repertoire turnover. Changes in detection of donor-reactive sequences were assessed with two-sided Fisher's exact tests. TCRdb carries this immuneACCESS record with in-frame sequences only. Its versions omit some clonotypes, under half of them owing to an unresolved V gene in the studies checked, with the rest unexplained. V and J calls and clone size are given by that table; D and trimming were obtained from the DNA. This sample gives around 60,000 clones in total; 65% to 75% of them show up just once. About 15% of the sample belongs to the ten largest clones.

This receptor was identified in a human donor who received a liver transplant. The chain is encoded by TRBV28 joined to TRBJ2-6; possibly the D gene is TRBD2, per 5 matching bases. The source was CD4+ T cells from blood, collected before liver transplant. The encoded CDR3 is CASMRAGANVLTF. The DNA reads as follows: TGTGCCAGCATGAGGGCTGGGGCCAACGTCCTGACTTTC.